This entry lists 22 T cell receptor beta chains sequenced from one sample in a study of regulatory T cells in long-lasting Graves disease (dated by TCRdb to about 2021). The time point label corresponds to: newly diagnosed GD, antithyroid drugs for less than 3 months. For both TCR sequencing and RNA sequencing, RNA was extracted from PBMCs using TRIzol. Libraries were made using multiplex PCR. This sample was sequenced with an Illumina HiSeq 4000. iRepertoire HTBI primers and Arm-PCR amplification of CDR3 regions were used to construct TCR beta libraries. TCRdb trimmed the raw reads at Q25, called clones with MiXCR and kept productive beta chains. For every CDR3 protein sequence, its rows merge into one entry that carries the most common genes and DNA. In this sample the table shows roughly 530,000 distinct CDR3 sequences, around 16% of which occur a single time. The top ten clonotypes cover about 25% of the sample.

This sample was shared with a second study, whose subject was T cells in Graves' hyperthyroidism and ophthalmopathy.

Sample: peripheral blood mononuclear cells (PBMCs), taken at new diagnosis, from a patient treated with antithyroid drugs. The receptors shown here come from a woman aged 35-65 years with Graves disease. Donor details come from another sample of the same person, matched by shared clones.

The rearrangement joins TRBV20-1 to TRBJ1-2; D is ambiguous. The germline CDR1 and CDR2 sequences are DFQATT and SNEGSKA (reference sequence). Trimming removed 3 bases at V and 4 bases at J, with 15 bases between. This CDR3 spans 14 amino acids. The DNA for the CDR3 is TGCAGTGCTAGGTCCCCAGTAGTAGGCTATGGCTACACCTTC. Translation: CSARSPVVGYGYTF.

This clonotype was detected only a few times. This chain uses TRBV3-1 with TRBJ2-2; D not certain. This CDR3 spans 14 amino acids. V was trimmed by 1 base and J by 2 bases, leaving 5 bases between them. Germline V lookup: CDR1 LGHDT, CDR2 YNNKEL (reference sequence). The CDR3 is CASSQGLNTGELFF. In nucleotides, the CDR3 is TGTGCCAGCAGCCAAGGGCTTAACACCGGGGAGCTGTTTTTT.

Ten or more counts support this clonotype. The gene calls are TRBV20-1 and TRBJ1-1, with D perhaps TRBD1 (6 bases). Germline V gives CDR1 DFQATT, CDR2 SNEGSKA (reference sequence). The ends were cut back, 3 bases at V and 1 base at J, with 9 bases in the middle. The CDR3 is 13 amino acids. This CDR3 is CSARTGSNTEAFF. CDR3 sequence (DNA): TGCAGTGCTAGGACAGGATCGAACACTGAAGCTTTCTTT.

Many counts were recorded for this clonotype. The V and J genes are TRBV5-1 and TRBJ2-6; no firm D call. Germline-derived CDR1 and CDR2 are SGHRS and YFSETQ. Trimming removed 4 bases from V and 0 bases from J, with 8 bases in between. CDR3 length: 15 residues. In nucleotides, the CDR3 is TGCGCCAGCAGCAAGGACCTCTCTGGGGCCAACGTCCTGACTTTC. Its translation: CASSKDLSGANVLTF.

This clonotype was counted many times. The chain couples TRBV12-3 or TRBV12-4 to TRBJ2-2; the match to TRBD2 covers 14 bases. The CDR3 length is 16 residues. V dropped 5 bases and J dropped 9; count of bases not matched to a gene: 8. The CDR3 coding sequence is TGTGCCAGCAGTCCGACTAGCGGGGGGGCTATCAGGGAGCTGTTTTTT. Its translation: CASSPTSGGAIRELFF.

This clonotype was recorded many times. The V call is TRBV27, the J call TRBJ2-3; 11 nucleotides line up with TRBD1. This CDR3 region has 15 residues. Per germline, CDR1 MNHEY and CDR2 SMNVEV (reference sequence). Trimming took 6 bases from V and 5 from J; bases not matched to a gene: 7. CDR3 sequence (DNA): TGTGCCAGCAGCGGTTGGGACAGGGGGAAAGATACGCAGTATTTT. This encodes CASSGWDRGKDTQYF.

This clonotype has a count of ten or more. This rearrangement joins TRBV12-3 or TRBV12-4 to TRBJ2-1; 7 nucleotides align to TRBD2. After removal of 5 bases from V and 0 bases from J, the junction contained 4 bases not matched to a gene. The CDR3 runs to 15 residues. The CDR3 region is CASSPPSGSYNEQFF. The DNA of the CDR3 is TGTGCCAGCAGTCCCCCTAGCGGCTCCTACAATGAGCAGTTCTTC.

This clonotype was recorded at least ten times. This chain joins TRBV12-3 or TRBV12-4 and TRBJ1-5, with D perhaps matching TRBD1 (5 bases). Trimming pared 6 bases from V and 0 bases from J, leaving 12 bases between. CDR3 length: 15 residues. CDR3: CASSSQGNSNQPQHF. CDR3 in DNA: TGTGCCAGCAGCTCTCAGGGAAATAGCAATCAGCCCCAGCATTTT.

This clonotype was seen at least ten times. The chain links TRBV2 to TRBJ1-5; TRBD1 is a possible D gene (5 bases). V was clipped by 5 bases and J by 3 bases, with 8 bases between them. The germline CDR1 and CDR2 sequences are SNHLY and FYNNEI. This CDR3 is 13 amino acids long. The CDR3: CASSKDINQPQHF. As DNA, the CDR3 is TGTGCCAGCAGTAAGGACATCAATCAGCCCCAGCATTTT.

This clonotype was seen at least ten times. V and J are TRBV12-5 and TRBJ2-5; unclear D gene. CDR1 and CDR2 (germline): LGHNT, FRNRAP. The CDR3 totals 16 residues. V shed 0 bases and J shed 0 bases, with 11 bases lying between them. The CDR3: CASGLVLWGYQETQYF. CDR3 bases: TGTGCTAGTGGTTTGGTACTTTGGGGTTACCAAGAGACCCAGTACTTC. The whole variable domain, remainder taken from reference TRBV12-5 and TRBJ2-5, is DARVTQTPRHKVTEMGQEVTMRCQPILGHNTVFWYRQTMMQGLELLAYFRNRAPLDDSGMPKDRFSAEMPDATLATLKIQPSEPRDSAVYFCASGLVLWGYQETQYFGPGTRLLVL.

J is TRBJ2-7 and V is TRBV11-2; 7 bases match TRBD1. With 4 bases clipped from V and 5 bases from J, the junction kept 5 bases outside the gene matches. This CDR3 comprises 13 residues. Germline V gene sequence: CDR1 SGHAT, CDR2 FQNNGV. The CDR3 DNA is TGTGCCAGCAGCTCAGCAGGGGGAGACGAGCAGTACTTC. The encoded protein is CASSSAGGDEQYF.

This clonotype came up a few times. J is TRBJ1-2 and V is TRBV24-1; D uncertain. This CDR3 has 13 residues. V was trimmed by 9 bases and J by 3 bases, leaving 13 bases between them. Germline V gives CDR1 KGHDR, CDR2 SFDVKD. The DNA of the CDR3 is TGTGCCACCTCTCAGGACCTGGACTATGGCTACACCTTC. It codes for CATSQDLDYGYTF.

Many counts were recorded for this clonotype. The V and J genes are TRBV2 and TRBJ2-3; D is possibly TRBD2 (5 bases). Trimming left V 6 bases short and J 2 bases short, with 12 bases between. The CDR3 totals 14 residues. The germline V gene has CDR1 SNHLY and CDR2 FYNNEI. The chain's CDR3 is CASSGLISTDTQYF. The CDR3 DNA follows: TGTGCCAGCAGCGGACTCATTTCCACAGATACGCAGTATTTT.

This clonotype was detected ten times or more. This chain joins TRBV3-1 and TRBJ1-5; D may be TRBD1 (5 bases). The ends were cut back, 3 bases at V and 4 bases at J, with 10 bases in the middle. Germline-derived CDR1 and CDR2 are LGHDT and YNNKEL (reference sequence). CDR3 length: 14 amino acids. In DNA, the CDR3 is TGTGCCAGCAGCCAGGGGCAGACGAATCAGCCCCAGCATTTT. As protein: CASSQGQTNQPQHF.

This clonotype was recorded a few times. The chain links TRBV18 to TRBJ2-6; weak D call: TRBD2 (5 bases). CDR3 size: 16 residues. V shed 1 base and J shed 0 bases, with 7 bases lying between them. Germline V gene data show CDR1 as KGHSH and CDR2 as LQKENI. The CDR3 DNA reads TGTGCCAGCTCACCACGACGGGACTCTGGGGCCAACGTCCTGACTTTC. Protein sequence: CASSPRRDSGANVLTF.

The chain is built from TRBV19 and TRBJ1-1, with 8 bases matching TRBD1. Germline CDR1 reads LNHDA; CDR2 reads SQIVND (reference sequence). Trimming at V came to 4 bases and at J to 3 bases, leaving 7 bases not matched to a gene. The CDR3 covers 15 residues. CDR3 in amino acids: CASSTYDRGDTEAFF. The CDR3 region has the DNA TGTGCCAGTAGTACTTACGACAGGGGAGACACTGAAGCTTTCTTT.

The V and J genes are TRBV19 and TRBJ2-3; 8 nucleotides agree with TRBD1. The CDR3 is made up of 14 amino acids. CDR1 is LNHDA and CDR2 is SQIVND in the germline V gene (reference sequence). The trim removed 6 bases at V and 4 bases at J, leaving 6 bases unmatched. CDR3 sequence reads: CASRGQGGSDTQYF. The CDR3 DNA reads TGTGCCAGTAGAGGACAGGGTGGCTCAGATACGCAGTATTTT.

The V gene is TRBV18, the J gene TRBJ1-2; D is perhaps TRBD1 (5 bases). This CDR3 is built from 13 residues. Germline loops: CDR1 KGHSH, CDR2 LQKENI. V dropped 4 bases and J dropped 3 bases, with 9 bases sitting between them. The CDR3 bases are TGTGCCAGCTCACGGGACTTTTACTATGGCTACACCTTC. It yields the protein CASSRDFYYGYTF.

The chain carries TRBV20-1 and TRBJ2-1; TRBD2 matches 12 bases. V lost 6 bases to trimming and J lost 2 bases; unmatched junction nucleotides: 17. Germline CDR1 DFQATT, CDR2 SNEGSKA (reference sequence). There are 19 residues in the CDR3. CDR3 in amino acids: CSAPKSTSGGERTYNEQFF. The CDR3 coding sequence is TGCAGTGCCCCGAAATCGACTAGCGGGGGAGAGAGGACCTACAATGAGCAGTTCTTC.

V and J are TRBV20-1 and TRBJ1-2; D gene uncertain. The CDR3 consists of 13 residues. The V end was cut by 0 bases, the J end by 4 bases, with 9 bases between. Germline values: CDR1 DFQATT, CDR2 SNEGSKA (reference sequence). The CDR3 DNA reads TGCAGTGCTAGAGATCCCATCCTCTATGGCTACACCTTC. Translated, it gives CSARDPILYGYTF.

This clonotype was picked up many times. V and J are TRBV12-5 and TRBJ2-7; TRBD1 aligns across 9 bases. The CDR3 length is 16 residues. With 2 bases clipped from V and 1 base from J, the junction kept 6 bases outside the gene matches. The germline V gene has CDR1 LGHNT and CDR2 FRNRAP. The CDR3 DNA reads as TGTGCTAGTGGTTTGACGACCGGGACAGGGTCCTACGAGCAGTACTTC. It codes for CASGLTTGTGSYEQYF.

This clonotype was detected only a few times. The rearrangement joins TRBV12-3 or TRBV12-4 to TRBJ2-2; no clear D. The V end was cut by 4 bases, the J end by 8 bases, with 8 bases between. CDR3 length: 12 amino acids. CDR3 sequence: CASSYGGGELFF. The DNA for the CDR3 is TGTGCCAGCAGTTATGGTGGTGGGGAGCTGTTTTTT.